The 14 T cell receptor beta chains given below trace back to one sample, sequenced in a study of response to subunit inactivated influenza vaccine. TCRdb called the RT-PCR reads again in MiXCR, with one record for every CDR3 protein. The sample consists of 700,000 to 900,000 distinct CDR3 sequences, 21% of them appearing once. The sequencing used PBMCs from blood, collected around 5 days after vaccination. These receptors originate from a man aged 45 to 65 who received an inactivated influenza vaccine.

With regard to this clonotype: One junction end disagrees with the germline gene, perhaps due to a read error. The V gene is TRBV9, the J gene TRBJ2-3; 7 nucleotides line up with TRBD2. The germline gives CDR1 SGDLS, CDR2 YYNGEE. The CDR3 spans 16 residues. The CDR3, as DNA: TGTGCCAGCAGCGTATCCGGGCGGGGGAACACAGATACGCTGTATTTT. Protein: CASSVSGRGNTDTLYF.

This clonotype appeared once. The junction and the germline gene differ at one end; a read error may be behind it. The gene calls are TRBV15 and TRBJ2-2; TRBD1 matches at 7 bases. CDR3 size: 16 residues. CDR1 and CDR2 (germline): LNHNV, YYDKDF (reference sequence). The CDR3 region has the DNA TGTGCCGCCAGCACAGAGGGGGCACATAACACCGGGGAGCTGTTTTTT. Translation: CAASTEGAHNTGELFF.

The chain uses TRBV12-3 or TRBV12-4 and TRBJ2-1; 8 nucleotides line up with TRBD2. V shed 6 bases and J 4 bases; nucleotides not matched to a gene: 8. CDR3 length: 15 residues. The CDR3 here is CASSLTSDRYNEQFF. The CDR3 nucleotides are TGTGCCAGCAGCCTGACTAGCGATCGTTACAATGAGCAGTTCTTC.

The sample holds a few counts of this clonotype. The chain recombines TRBV5-1 with TRBJ1-4, with 7 bases identical to TRBD1. CDR3 length equals 15 residues. V trimming: 0 bases; J trimming: 8 bases; junction bases outside the gene matches: 7. Per germline, CDR1 SGHRS and CDR2 YFSETQ. The chain's CDR3 is CASSLAQGGGEKLFF. CDR3 DNA sequence: TGCGCCAGCAGCTTGGCTCAGGGGGGAGGAGAAAAACTGTTTTTT.

This clonotype occurred a few times. The chain is built from TRBV6-2 or TRBV6-3 and TRBJ2-4, with a weak D call TRBD1 (5 bases). The CDR3 covers 14 residues. V lost 6 bases and J 3 bases, leaving 12 bases between the germline ends. CDR1 and CDR2 (germline): MNHEY, SVGEGT. CDR3 DNA sequence: TGTGCCAGCAGCCGCCAGGGAAACAAAAACATTCAGTACTTC. It yields the protein CASSRQGNKNIQYF.

V and J are TRBV20-1 and TRBJ2-2, with no clear D. The CDR3 spans 14 residues. The V end was cut by 3 bases, the J end by 2 bases, with 10 bases between. Germline CDR1 DFQATT, CDR2 SNEGSKA (reference sequence). Written as DNA, the CDR3 is TGCAGTGCTAGTCCACTGCCCAACACCGGGGAGCTGTTTTTT. Protein product: CSASPLPNTGELFF.

The genes are TRBV7-2 and TRBJ2-3; D gene uncertain. In germline, CDR1 is SGHTA, CDR2 FQGNSA. V shed 5 bases and J shed 7 bases, with 10 bases lying between them. This CDR3 contains 12 residues. The DNA for the CDR3 is TGTGCCAGCAGCCGTCGGCAGAATACGCAGTATTTT. Translated: CASSRRQNTQYF.

This clonotype has more than one count but fewer than ten. The gene calls are TRBV7-2 and TRBJ2-3; possible D gene TRBD1, 6 bases. V was cut by 5 bases and J by 0 bases, with 12 bases left in between. From germline, CDR1 is SGHTA and CDR2 FQGNSA. The CDR3 has 15 amino acids. Here the CDR3 reads CASSPQGLSTDTQYF. The CDR3 region has the DNA TGTGCCAGCAGCCCACAGGGCTTGAGCACAGATACGCAGTATTTT.

The V gene is TRBV5-1, the J gene TRBJ2-3, with D perhaps matching TRBD1 or TRBD2 (6 bases each). CDR3 length: 16 residues. The V gene's germline CDR1 is SGHRS and CDR2 YFSETQ. Trimming pared 4 bases from V and 3 bases from J, leaving 18 bases between. The CDR3 loop is CASSPSLGGGTDTQYF. The CDR3 DNA is TGCGCCAGCAGCCCATCCTTGGGGGGCGGAACAGATACGCAGTATTTT.

The gene calls are TRBV18 and TRBJ2-1; 7 bases map to TRBD2. CDR1 and CDR2 (germline): KGHSH, LQKENI. The ends lost 3 bases at V and 10 bases at J; junction bases unmatched: 12. The CDR3 is 15 residues long. CDR3 bases: TGTGCCAGCTCACCTTCTGCGGGAGACGTCGGGGAGCAGTTCTTC. It yields the protein CASSPSAGDVGEQFF.

This clonotype turned up a few times. The chain links TRBV7-2 to TRBJ2-7; 10 bases are a match to TRBD2. Losses at the gene ends were 0 bases for V and 3 bases for J; bases not matched to a gene: 5. This CDR3 comprises 16 residues. From germline, CDR1 is SGHTA and CDR2 FQGNSA. The CDR3, as DNA: TGTGCCAGCAGCTTAGCGGGGCTAGCGGGGGACTACGAGCAGTACTTC. This sequence encodes CASSLAGLAGDYEQYF.

This clonotype was counted between two and nine times. The rearrangement links TRBV24-1 to TRBJ2-2; the match to TRBD1 covers 7 bases. The CDR3 runs 17 residues. Germline CDR1 and CDR2: KGHDR and SFDVKD. V lost 5 bases to trimming and J lost 1 base; unmatched junction nucleotides: 9. The CDR3 reads CATSGNRGIGNTGELFF. For the CDR3, the DNA is TGTGCCACCAGTGGAAACAGGGGAATCGGGAACACCGGGGAGCTGTTTTTT.

This clonotype was seen a few times. The V and J genes are TRBV5-1 and TRBJ2-1, with 10 bases aligning to TRBD2. J was trimmed by 7 bases and V by 4 bases; bases with no gene match: 11. CDR3 length: 16 amino acids. The germline gives CDR1 SGHRS, CDR2 YFSETQ. CDR3 DNA sequence: TGCGCCAGCAGCCCGATAGCGGGAGGACGTAGGAATGAGCAGTTCTTC. Translation: CASSPIAGGRRNEQFF.

This clonotype has a count of ten or more. The chain employs TRBV29-1 and TRBJ2-5, with D possibly being TRBD2 (5 bases). The CDR3 extends over 11 amino acids. The V gene lost 3 bases and the J gene lost 9 bases, with 11 bases spanning the gap. Germline CDR1 reads SQVTM; CDR2 reads ANQGSEA. The DNA for the CDR3 is TGCAGCGTTGACGAGGGTCTGGCCCAGTACTTC. It translates to CSVDEGLAQYF.